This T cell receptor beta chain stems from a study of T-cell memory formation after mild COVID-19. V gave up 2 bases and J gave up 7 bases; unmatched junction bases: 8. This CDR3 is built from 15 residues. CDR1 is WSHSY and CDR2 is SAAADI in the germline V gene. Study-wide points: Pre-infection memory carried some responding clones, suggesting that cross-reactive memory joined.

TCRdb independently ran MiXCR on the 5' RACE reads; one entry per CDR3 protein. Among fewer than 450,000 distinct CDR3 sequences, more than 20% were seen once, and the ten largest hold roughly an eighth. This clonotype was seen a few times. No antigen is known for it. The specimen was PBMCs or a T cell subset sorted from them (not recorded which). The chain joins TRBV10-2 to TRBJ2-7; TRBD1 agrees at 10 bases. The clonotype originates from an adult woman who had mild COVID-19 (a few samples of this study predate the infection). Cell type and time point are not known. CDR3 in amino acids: CASSEPGTGAGEQYF. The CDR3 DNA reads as TGCGCCAGCAGTGAGCCTGGGACAGGGGCTGGGGAGCAGTACTTC.